What follows are 20 T cell receptor beta chains derived from one specimen sequenced in a study of shared clonotypes between healthy human individuals. TCRdb keeps only in-frame clones here, not all; method: immunoSEQ multiplex PCR. There are about 95,000 clones in the sample; 67% occur only once, and roughly 40% lies in the top ten. The sample was memory CD8+ T cells sorted from blood. As to subset: CD45RO+ cells pooled with CCR7-negative TemRA cells. All receptors derive from a man aged 30 to 39 in good health.

This clone was counted between two and nine times. J is TRBJ2-6 and V is TRBV4-2; D is unclear. Germline CDR1 and CDR2: LGHNA and YNFKEQ. Trimming took off 0 bases at V and 0 bases at J, with 3 bases between the two ends. The length of the CDR3 is 15 residues. As DNA, the CDR3 is TGTGCCAGCAGCCAAGACAACTCTGGGGCCAACGTCCTGACTTTC. The encoded protein is CASSQDNSGANVLTF.

In this sample, this clone turned up a few times. The chain joins TRBV10-2 to TRBJ1-4; D unclear. The CDR3 loop spans 12 amino acids. Trimming took off 2 bases at V and 6 bases at J, with 4 bases between the two ends. From germline, CDR1 is WSHSY and CDR2 SAAADI. The DNA of the CDR3 is TGCGCCAGCAGTGAGGGATATGAAAAACTGTTTTTT. Protein sequence: CASSEGYEKLFF.

The chain has TRBV29-1 and TRBJ2-1; D remains unclear. The CDR3 has 11 residues. Germline V CDR1 and CDR2: SQVTM, ANQGSEA. V dropped 1 base and J dropped 9 bases, with 7 bases sitting between them. The CDR3 loop is CSVEGAVEQFF. CDR3 DNA sequence: TGCAGCGTTGAAGGGGCGGTTGAGCAGTTCTTC.

Concerning this clone itself: A much larger clone lies one base from this, so it may be a read error. V usage is TRBV7-6 and J usage is TRBJ1-2; D ambiguous. This CDR3 has 11 amino acids. Trimming took off 5 bases at V and 4 bases at J, with 5 bases between the two ends. Per the germline V gene, CDR1 is SGHVS and CDR2 is FNYEAQ. The CDR3 DNA reads TGTGCCAGCAGCAGGACCTATGGCTACACCTTC. Translated, it gives CASSRTYGYTF.

Only a few counts were recorded for this clone. The chain recombines TRBV9 with TRBJ1-2, with D tentatively TRBD1 (6 bases). The V gene lost 0 bases and the J gene lost 0 bases, with 12 bases spanning the gap. Germline values: CDR1 SGDLS, CDR2 YYNGEE. The CDR3 covers 16 residues. CDR3 nucleotides: TGTGCCAGCAGCGTAGCTCGGACAGCTTCTAACTATGGCTACACCTTC. Encoded protein: CASSVARTASNYGYTF.

This clone was detected many times. V usage is TRBV5-4 and J usage is TRBJ1-5, with 7 bases that match TRBD1. Per germline, CDR1 SGHNT and CDR2 YYREEE (reference sequence). The length of the CDR3 is 15 residues. Losses at the gene ends were 0 bases for V and 6 bases for J; bases not matched to a gene: 6. The CDR3 DNA reads as TGTGCCAGCAGCTTGGCCTCCCAGGGGGGTCAGCCCCAGCATTTT. The encoded protein is CASSLASQGGQPQHF.

This chain uses TRBV10-2 with TRBJ2-1, with 12 bases lining up with TRBD2. The germline gives CDR1 WSHSY, CDR2 SAAADI. The J segment lost 2 bases and the V segment lost 10 bases, leaving 6 bases of the junction unmatched. CDR3 length: 15 amino acids. The CDR3 loop reads CATATSGSAYNEQFF. DNA for the CDR3: TGCGCCACCGCGACTAGCGGGAGCGCCTACAATGAGCAGTTCTTC.

In its sample, this clone was seen a few times. The rearrangement uses TRBV9 and TRBJ1-1; D is perhaps TRBD1 (5 bases). The CDR3 is 13 amino acids. Trimming took 2 bases from V and 3 from J, leaving 8 bases between them. Germline V gene lookup returns CDR1 SGDLS and CDR2 YYNGEE. The CDR3 region is CASSVGGYTEAFF. The DNA of the CDR3 is TGTGCCAGCAGCGTGGGGGGGTACACTGAAGCTTTCTTT. Complete variable domain (other parts from reference TRBV9 and TRBJ1-1): DSGVTQTPKHLITATGQRVTLRCSPRSGDLSVYWYQQSLDQGLQFLIQYYNGEERAKGNILERFSAQQFPDLHSELNLSSLELGDSALYFCASSVGGYTEAFFGQGTRLTVV.

V usage is TRBV5-6 and J usage is TRBJ2-2; 7 bases match TRBD1. Germline assignment: CDR1 SGHDT and CDR2 YYEEEE. This CDR3 spans 13 amino acids. V dropped 4 bases and J dropped 6; count of bases not matched to a gene: 3. The CDR3 sequence is CASSAQGSGELFF. CDR3 bases: TGTGCCAGCAGCGCACAGGGGTCCGGGGAGCTGTTTTTT.

The V and J genes are TRBV4-1 and TRBJ2-7; TRBD1 agrees at 8 bases. The CDR3 is 21 amino acids. CDR1 is MGHRA, CDR2 YSYEKL, per germline. V trimming: 3 bases; J trimming: 5 bases; junction bases outside the gene matches: 27. CDR3 region: CASSQTGVFYGGSLGVNEQYF. The CDR3 nucleotides are TGCGCCAGCAGCCAGACAGGGGTATTTTATGGAGGGAGCCTGGGGGTTAACGAGCAGTACTTC.

The rearrangement uses TRBV11-2 and TRBJ2-4; D is unresolved. Germline CDR1 and CDR2: SGHAT and FQNNGV. The V end was cut by 7 bases, the J end by 7 bases, with 11 bases between. This CDR3 spans 12 amino acids. This CDR3 reads CASTSYHNIQYF. The CDR3 DNA sequence: TGTGCCAGCACTTCATACCACAACATTCAGTACTTC.

The CDR3 nucleotides read TGTGCCAGCAGTAGCGGGAGGAATGAGCAGTTCTTC. Its translation is CASSSGRNEQFF. The genes are TRBV13 and TRBJ2-1; 10 bases map to TRBD2. CDR3 length equals 12 residues. The V gene end was trimmed by 6 bases and the J gene end by 7 bases; junction bases not matched to a gene: 0. Germline CDR1 is PRHDT and CDR2 is FYEKMQ (reference sequence).

The chain recombines TRBV28 with TRBJ1-2; D call uncertain. The CDR3 has 16 residues. Trimming took off 2 bases at V and 8 bases at J, with 21 bases between the two ends. The V gene's germline CDR1 is MDHEN and CDR2 SYDVKM. CDR3 bases: TGTGCCAGCAGTTTACCCGATTTCCGACCGGGAGCGGGCTACACCTTC. Protein sequence: CASSLPDFRPGAGYTF.

The CDR3 nucleotides read TGTGCCAGCAGCTTTTTAGGCTTTCATGGCTACACCTTC. This encodes CASSFLGFHGYTF. This chain joins TRBV5-6 and TRBJ1-2; D unclear. The CDR3 runs 13 residues. V was cut by 2 bases and J by 6 bases, with 11 bases left in between. Per germline, CDR1 SGHDT and CDR2 YYEEEE.

The V gene is TRBV19, the J gene TRBJ2-1; 12 positions agree with TRBD2. Trimming cost V 5 bases and J 4 bases; bases outside gene matches: 6. CDR1 and CDR2 from the germline V gene are LNHDA and SQIVND (reference sequence). This CDR3 region has 16 residues. The CDR3 sequence: CASSDGLAGKYNEQFF. The CDR3 DNA is TGTGCCAGTAGTGACGGACTAGCGGGGAAATACAATGAGCAGTTCTTC.

This clone was counted many times. This chain connects TRBV5-1 to TRBJ2-7; 14 bases match TRBD2. CDR3 size: 16 residues. Losses at the gene ends were 6 bases for V and 4 bases for J; bases not matched to a gene: 9. CDR1 and CDR2 (germline): SGHRS, YFSETQ. CDR3 loop: CASKTEGLAGGYEQYF. CDR3 sequence (DNA): TGCGCCAGCAAGACGGAAGGACTAGCGGGAGGATACGAGCAGTACTTC.

The CDR3 sequence is CASSLAGPYEQYF. CDR3 in DNA: TGTGCCAGCAGTTTAGCGGGACCCTACGAGCAGTACTTC. The rearrangement uses TRBV27 and TRBJ2-7; tentative D call: TRBD2 (6 bases). The CDR3 has 13 amino acids. The germline V gene encodes CDR1 MNHEY and CDR2 SMNVEV (reference sequence). V was shortened by 2 bases and J by 2 bases, with 7 bases between the two germline ends.

This clone came up many times. The J gene is TRBJ2-7, the V gene TRBV7-9, with D possibly being TRBD1 (5 bases). Germline CDR1 reads SEHNR; CDR2 reads FQNEAQ (reference sequence). Trimming stripped 5 bases from V and 0 bases from J, with 17 bases between. This CDR3 is built from 16 residues. The CDR3 here is CASSPISGSSSYEQYF. Written as DNA, the CDR3 is TGTGCCAGCAGCCCCATCTCAGGGTCGAGCTCCTACGAGCAGTACTTC. Complete variable domain (other parts from reference TRBV7-9 and TRBJ2-7): DTGVSQNPRHKITKRGQNVTFRCDPISEHNRLYWYRQTLGQGPEFLTYFQNEAQLEKSRLLSDRFSAERPKGSFSTLEIQRTEQGDSAMYLCASSPISGSSSYEQYFGPGTRLTVT.

In its sample, this clone was seen a few times. The chain joins TRBV19 to TRBJ2-1; no definite D call. The CDR3 totals 10 residues. From germline, CDR1 is LNHDA and CDR2 SQIVND (reference sequence). V lost 8 bases to trimming and J lost 6 bases, with 5 bases between them. The CDR3 DNA reads as TGTGCCAGTGGAATCAATGAGCAGTTCTTC. Amino acids: CASGINEQFF.

The genes are TRBV27 and TRBJ2-7, with 9 nucleotides matching TRBD1. There are 12 residues in the CDR3. The V and J ends lost 8 bases and 4 bases, in that order; junction bases with no gene match: 3. Germline CDR1 MNHEY, CDR2 SMNVEV (reference sequence). The CDR3 nucleotides read TGTGCCAGCGGACAGGGGAGTTACGAGCAGTACTTC. This gives the protein CASGQGSYEQYF.